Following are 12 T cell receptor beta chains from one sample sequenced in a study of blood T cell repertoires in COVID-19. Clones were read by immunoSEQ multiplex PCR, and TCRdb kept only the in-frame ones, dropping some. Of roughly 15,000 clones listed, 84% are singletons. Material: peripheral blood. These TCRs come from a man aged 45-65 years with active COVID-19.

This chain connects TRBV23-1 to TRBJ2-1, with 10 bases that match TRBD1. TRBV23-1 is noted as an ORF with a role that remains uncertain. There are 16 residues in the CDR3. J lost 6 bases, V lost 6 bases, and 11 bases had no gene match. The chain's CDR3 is CASRPPGTGAINEQFF. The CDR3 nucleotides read TGCGCCAGCAGACCACCCGGGACAGGGGCGATCAATGAGCAGTTCTTC.

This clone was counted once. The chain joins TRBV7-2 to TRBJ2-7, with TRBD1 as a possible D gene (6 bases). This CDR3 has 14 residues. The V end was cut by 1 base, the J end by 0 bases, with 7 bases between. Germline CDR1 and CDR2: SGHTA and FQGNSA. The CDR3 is CASSLEGVSYEQYF. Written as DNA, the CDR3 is TGTGCCAGCAGCTTAGAGGGGGTCTCCTACGAGCAGTACTTC.

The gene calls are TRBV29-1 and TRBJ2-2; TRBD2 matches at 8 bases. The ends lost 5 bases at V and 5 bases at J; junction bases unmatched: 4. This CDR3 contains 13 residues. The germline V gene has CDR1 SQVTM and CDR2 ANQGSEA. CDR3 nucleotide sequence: TGCAGCGTTTCAGCGGGAGATACCGGGGAGCTGTTTTTT. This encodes CSVSAGDTGELFF.

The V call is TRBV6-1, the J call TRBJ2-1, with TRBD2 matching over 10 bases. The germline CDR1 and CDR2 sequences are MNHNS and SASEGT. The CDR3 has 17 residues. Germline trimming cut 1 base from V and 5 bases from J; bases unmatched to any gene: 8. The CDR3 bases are TGTGCCAGCAGTGAAGTTGGTCTAGCGGGAGAGAACAATGAGCAGTTCTTC. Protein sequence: CASSEVGLAGENNEQFF.

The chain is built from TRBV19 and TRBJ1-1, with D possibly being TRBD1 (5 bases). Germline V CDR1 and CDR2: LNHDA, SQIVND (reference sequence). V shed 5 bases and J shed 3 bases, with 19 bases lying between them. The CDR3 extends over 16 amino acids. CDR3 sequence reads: CASSLDGLWGDTEAFF. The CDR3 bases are TGTGCCAGTAGTCTGGACGGACTTTGGGGGGACACTGAAGCTTTCTTT.

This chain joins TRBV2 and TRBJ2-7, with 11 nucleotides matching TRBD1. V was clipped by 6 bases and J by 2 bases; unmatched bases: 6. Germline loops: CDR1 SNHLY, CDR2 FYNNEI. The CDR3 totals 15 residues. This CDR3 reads CASSNPGQGAYEQYF. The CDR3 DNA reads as TGTGCCAGCAGCAATCCGGGACAGGGGGCCTACGAGCAGTACTTC.

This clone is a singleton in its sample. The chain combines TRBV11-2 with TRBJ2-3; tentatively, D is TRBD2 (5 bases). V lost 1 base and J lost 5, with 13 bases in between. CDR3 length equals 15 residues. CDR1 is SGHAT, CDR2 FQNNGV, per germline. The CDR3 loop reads CASSLGAGPRDTQYF. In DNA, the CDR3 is TGTGCCAGCAGCTTAGGGGCGGGCCCCAGAGATACGCAGTATTTT.

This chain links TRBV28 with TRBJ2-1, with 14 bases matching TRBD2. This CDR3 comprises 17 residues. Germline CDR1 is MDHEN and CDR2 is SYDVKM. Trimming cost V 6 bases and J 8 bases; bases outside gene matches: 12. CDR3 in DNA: TGTGCCAGCAGCCAGGGACTAGCGGGAGAAGTTTGGGATGAGCAGTTCTTC. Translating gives CASSQGLAGEVWDEQFF. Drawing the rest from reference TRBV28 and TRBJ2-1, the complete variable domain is DVKVTQSSRYLVKRTGEKVFLECVQDMDHENMFWYRQDPGLGLRLIYFSYDVKMKEKGDIPEGYSVSREKKERFSLILESASTNQTSMYLCASSQGLAGEVWDEQFFGPGTRLTVL.

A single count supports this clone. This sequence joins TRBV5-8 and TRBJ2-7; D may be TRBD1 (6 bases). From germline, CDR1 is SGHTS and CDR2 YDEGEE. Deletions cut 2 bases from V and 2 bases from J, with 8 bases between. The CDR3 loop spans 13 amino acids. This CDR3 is CASSFAGAYEQYF. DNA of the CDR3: TGTGCCAGCAGCTTTGCAGGGGCCTACGAGCAGTACTTC.

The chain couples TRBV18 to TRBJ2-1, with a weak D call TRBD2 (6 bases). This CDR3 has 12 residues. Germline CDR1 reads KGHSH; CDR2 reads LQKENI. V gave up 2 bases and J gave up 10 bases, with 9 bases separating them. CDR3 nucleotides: TGTGCCAGCTCACCATCGGCGGGAGAGCAGTTCTTC. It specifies CASSPSAGEQFF.

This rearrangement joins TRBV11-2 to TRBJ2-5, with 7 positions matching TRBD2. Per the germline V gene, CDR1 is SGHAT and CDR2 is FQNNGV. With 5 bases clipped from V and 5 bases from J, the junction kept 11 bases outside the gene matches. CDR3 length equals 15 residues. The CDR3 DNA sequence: TGTGCCAGCAGCCCCCGACTAGCACGAGGGGAGACCCAGTACTTC. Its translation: CASSPRLARGETQYF.

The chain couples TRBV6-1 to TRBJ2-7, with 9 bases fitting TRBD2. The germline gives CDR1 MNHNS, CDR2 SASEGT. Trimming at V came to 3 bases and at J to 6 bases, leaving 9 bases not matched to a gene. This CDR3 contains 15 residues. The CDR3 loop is CASSELGLAFGEQYF. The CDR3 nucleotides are TGTGCCAGCAGTGAGTTGGGACTAGCATTTGGCGAGCAGTACTTC.